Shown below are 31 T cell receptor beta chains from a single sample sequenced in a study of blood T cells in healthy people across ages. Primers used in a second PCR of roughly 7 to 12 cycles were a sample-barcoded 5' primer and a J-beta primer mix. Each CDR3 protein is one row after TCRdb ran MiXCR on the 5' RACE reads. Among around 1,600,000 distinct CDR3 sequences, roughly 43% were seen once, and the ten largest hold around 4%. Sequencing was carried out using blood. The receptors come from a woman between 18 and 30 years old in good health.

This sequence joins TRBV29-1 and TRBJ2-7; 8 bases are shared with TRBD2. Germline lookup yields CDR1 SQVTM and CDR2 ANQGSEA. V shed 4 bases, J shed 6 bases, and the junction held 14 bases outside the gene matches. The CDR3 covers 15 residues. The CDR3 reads CSVVLSGTRRVEQYF. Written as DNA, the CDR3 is TGCAGCGTTGTATTGTCCGGGACTAGAAGAGTCGAGCAGTACTTC.

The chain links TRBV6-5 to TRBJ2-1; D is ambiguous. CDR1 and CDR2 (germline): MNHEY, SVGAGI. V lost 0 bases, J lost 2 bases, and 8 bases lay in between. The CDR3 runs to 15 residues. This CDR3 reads CASSYSRQAYNEQFF. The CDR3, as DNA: TGTGCCAGCAGTTACTCGAGGCAGGCCTACAATGAGCAGTTCTTC.

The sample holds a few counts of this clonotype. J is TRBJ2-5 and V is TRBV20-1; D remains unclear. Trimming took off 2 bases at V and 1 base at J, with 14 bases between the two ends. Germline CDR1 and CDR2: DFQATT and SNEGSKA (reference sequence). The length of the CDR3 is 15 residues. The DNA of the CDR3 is TGCAGTGCTAGAAAACCTCTTGACCCCCAAGAGACCCAGTACTTC. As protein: CSARKPLDPQETQYF.

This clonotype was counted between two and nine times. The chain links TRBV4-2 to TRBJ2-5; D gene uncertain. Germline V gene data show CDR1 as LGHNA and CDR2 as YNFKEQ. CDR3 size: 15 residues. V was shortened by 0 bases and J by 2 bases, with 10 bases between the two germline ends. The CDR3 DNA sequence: TGTGCCAGCAGCCAAGAGGGAACACAGCAAGAGACCCAGTACTTC. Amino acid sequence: CASSQEGTQQETQYF.

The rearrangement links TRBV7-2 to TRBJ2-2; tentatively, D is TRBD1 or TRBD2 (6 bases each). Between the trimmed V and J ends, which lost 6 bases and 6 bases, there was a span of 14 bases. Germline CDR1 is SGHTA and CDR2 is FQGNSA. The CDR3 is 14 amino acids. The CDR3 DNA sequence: TGTGCCAGCAGGAGGGAAAGGGGGGCCGGGGAGCTGTTTTTT. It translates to CASRRERGAGELFF.

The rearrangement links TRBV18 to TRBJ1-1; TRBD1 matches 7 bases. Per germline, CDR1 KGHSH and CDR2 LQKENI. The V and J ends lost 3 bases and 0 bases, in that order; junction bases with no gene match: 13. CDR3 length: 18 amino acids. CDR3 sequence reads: CASSPLGQAFVLNTEAFF. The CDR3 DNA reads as TGTGCCAGCTCACCTCTTGGACAGGCTTTTGTTTTGAACACTGAAGCTTTCTTT.

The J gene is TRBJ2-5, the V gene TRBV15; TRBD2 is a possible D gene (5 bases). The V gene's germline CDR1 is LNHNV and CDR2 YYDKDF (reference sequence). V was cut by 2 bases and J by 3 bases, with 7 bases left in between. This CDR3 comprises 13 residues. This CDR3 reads CATSRREKETQYF. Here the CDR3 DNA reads TGTGCCACCAGCAGACGGGAAAAAGAGACCCAGTACTTC.

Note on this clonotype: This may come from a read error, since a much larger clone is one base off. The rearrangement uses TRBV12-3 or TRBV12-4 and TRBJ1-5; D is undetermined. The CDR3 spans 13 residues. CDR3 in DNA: TGTGCCAGCAGTTTAGCCCGTGATCAGCCCCGGCATTTT. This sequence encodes CASSLARDQPRHF.

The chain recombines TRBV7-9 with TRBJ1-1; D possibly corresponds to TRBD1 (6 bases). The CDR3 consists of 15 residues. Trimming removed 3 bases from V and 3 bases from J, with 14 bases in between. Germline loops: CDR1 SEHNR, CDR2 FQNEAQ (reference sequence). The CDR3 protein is CASSLMGGGDTEAFF. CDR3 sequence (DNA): TGTGCCAGCAGCTTGATGGGGGGGGGCGACACTGAAGCTTTCTTT.

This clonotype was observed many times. This CDR3 is CASSLKTGYAYEQYF. CDR3 nucleotides: TGTGCCAGCAGCTTAAAGACAGGTTACGCCTACGAGCAGTACTTC. The V call is TRBV7-3, the J call TRBJ2-7; perhaps TRBD1 as D (6 bases). This CDR3 spans 15 amino acids. V was pared by 1 base and J by 2 bases, with 12 bases between. Germline values: CDR1 SGHTA, CDR2 FQGTGA.

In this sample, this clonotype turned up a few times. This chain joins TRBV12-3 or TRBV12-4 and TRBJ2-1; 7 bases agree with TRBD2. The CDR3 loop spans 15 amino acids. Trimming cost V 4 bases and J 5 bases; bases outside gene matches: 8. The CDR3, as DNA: TGTGCCAGCAGTTCAAAGCGGGAACGGCACAATGAGCAGTTCTTC. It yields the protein CASSSKRERHNEQFF.

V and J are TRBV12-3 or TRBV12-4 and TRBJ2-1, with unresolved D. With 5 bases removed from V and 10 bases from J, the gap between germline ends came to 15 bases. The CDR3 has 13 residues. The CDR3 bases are TGTGCCAGCAGTCGGACCAGCTCCTACGAGCAGTTCTTC. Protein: CASSRTSSYEQFF.

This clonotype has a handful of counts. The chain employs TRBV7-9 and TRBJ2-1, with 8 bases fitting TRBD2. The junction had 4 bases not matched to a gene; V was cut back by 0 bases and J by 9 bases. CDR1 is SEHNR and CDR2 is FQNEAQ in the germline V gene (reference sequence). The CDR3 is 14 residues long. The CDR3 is CASSLAMAGGEQFF. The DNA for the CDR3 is TGTGCCAGCAGCTTAGCGATGGCGGGGGGTGAGCAGTTCTTC.

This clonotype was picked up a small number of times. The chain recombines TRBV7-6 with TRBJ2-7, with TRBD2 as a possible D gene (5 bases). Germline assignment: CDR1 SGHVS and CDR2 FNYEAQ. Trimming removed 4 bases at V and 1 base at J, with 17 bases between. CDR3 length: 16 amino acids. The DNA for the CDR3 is TGTGCCAGCAGCTCGCCTTTCAGCGGAGAATCCTACGAGCAGTACTTC. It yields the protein CASSSPFSGESYEQYF.

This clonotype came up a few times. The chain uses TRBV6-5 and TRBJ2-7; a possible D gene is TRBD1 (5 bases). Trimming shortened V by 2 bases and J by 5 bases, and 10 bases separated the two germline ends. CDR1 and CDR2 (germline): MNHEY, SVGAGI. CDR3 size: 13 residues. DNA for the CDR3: TGTGCCAGCAGTTACAAGGGGATCGACGAGCAGTACTTC. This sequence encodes CASSYKGIDEQYF.

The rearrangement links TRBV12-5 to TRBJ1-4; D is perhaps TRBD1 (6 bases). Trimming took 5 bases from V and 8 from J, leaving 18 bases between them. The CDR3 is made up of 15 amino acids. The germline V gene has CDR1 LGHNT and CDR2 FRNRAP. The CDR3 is CASGRTGSFGEKLFF. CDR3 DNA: TGTGCTAGTGGTCGAACAGGGAGTTTTGGCGAAAAACTGTTTTTT.

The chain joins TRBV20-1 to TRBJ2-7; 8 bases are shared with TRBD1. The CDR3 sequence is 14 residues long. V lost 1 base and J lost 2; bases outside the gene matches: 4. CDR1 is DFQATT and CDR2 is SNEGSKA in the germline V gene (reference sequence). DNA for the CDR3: TGCAGTGCTAGAGGAACAGGGGGAACCTACGAGCAGTACTTC. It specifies CSARGTGGTYEQYF.

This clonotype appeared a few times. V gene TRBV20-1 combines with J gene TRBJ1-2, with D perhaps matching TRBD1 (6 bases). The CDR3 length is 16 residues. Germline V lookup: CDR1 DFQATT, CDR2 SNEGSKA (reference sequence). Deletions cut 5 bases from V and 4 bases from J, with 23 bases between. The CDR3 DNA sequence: TGCAGTGCTCCGGGAAGGATGAACAGGGATGGCTATGGCTACACCTTC. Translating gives CSAPGRMNRDGYGYTF.

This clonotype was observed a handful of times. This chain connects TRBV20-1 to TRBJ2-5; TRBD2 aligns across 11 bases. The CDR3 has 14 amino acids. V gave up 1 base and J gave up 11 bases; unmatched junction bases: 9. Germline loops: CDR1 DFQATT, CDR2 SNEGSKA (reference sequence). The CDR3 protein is CSARVAGGPVEQYF. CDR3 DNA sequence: TGCAGTGCTAGAGTAGCGGGAGGGCCGGTTGAGCAGTACTTC.

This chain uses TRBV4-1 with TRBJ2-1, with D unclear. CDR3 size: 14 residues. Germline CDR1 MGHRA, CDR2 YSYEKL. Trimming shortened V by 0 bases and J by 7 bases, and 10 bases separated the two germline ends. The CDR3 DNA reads TGCGCCAGCAGCCAAGATCGCCAGACTAATGAGCAGTTCTTC. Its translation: CASSQDRQTNEQFF.

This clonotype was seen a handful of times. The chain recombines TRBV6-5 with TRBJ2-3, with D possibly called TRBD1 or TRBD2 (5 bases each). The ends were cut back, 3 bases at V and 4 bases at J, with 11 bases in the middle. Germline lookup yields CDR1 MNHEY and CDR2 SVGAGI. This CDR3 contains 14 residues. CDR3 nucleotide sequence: TGTGCCAGCAGTTATGAGGGGTCTGCAGATACGCAGTATTTT. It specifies CASSYEGSADTQYF.

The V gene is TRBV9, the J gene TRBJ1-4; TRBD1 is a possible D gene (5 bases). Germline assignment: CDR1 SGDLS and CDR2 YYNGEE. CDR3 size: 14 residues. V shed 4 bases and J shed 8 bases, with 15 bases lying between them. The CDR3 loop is CASSTGTLTEKLFF. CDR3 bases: TGTGCCAGCAGCACCGGGACCTTGACGGAAAAACTGTTTTTT.

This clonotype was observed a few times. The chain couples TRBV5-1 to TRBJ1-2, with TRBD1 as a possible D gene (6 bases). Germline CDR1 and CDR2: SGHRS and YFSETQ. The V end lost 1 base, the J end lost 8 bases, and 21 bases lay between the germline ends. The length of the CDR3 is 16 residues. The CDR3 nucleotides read TGCGCCAGCAGCTTGTTGGCTACAGGGATCGCGCGAGGCTACACCTTC. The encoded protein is CASSLLATGIARGYTF.

This chain's CDR3 is CASSQDATRPQETQYF. Written as DNA, the CDR3 is TGTGCCAGCAGCCAAGATGCAACGCGGCCCCAAGAGACCCAGTACTTC. V usage is TRBV3-1 and J usage is TRBJ2-5; no definite D call. The CDR3 runs 16 residues. Trimming took 0 bases from V and 1 from J, leaving 12 bases between them. In germline, CDR1 is LGHDT, CDR2 YNNKEL (reference sequence).

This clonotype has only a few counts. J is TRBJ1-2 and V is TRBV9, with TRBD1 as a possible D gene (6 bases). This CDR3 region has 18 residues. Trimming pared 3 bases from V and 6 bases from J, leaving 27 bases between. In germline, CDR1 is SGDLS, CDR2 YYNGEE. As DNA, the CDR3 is TGTGCCAGCAGCGGGGTACCGGGACAAGAGACTATCGCCCATGGCTACACCTTC. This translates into CASSGVPGQETIAHGYTF.

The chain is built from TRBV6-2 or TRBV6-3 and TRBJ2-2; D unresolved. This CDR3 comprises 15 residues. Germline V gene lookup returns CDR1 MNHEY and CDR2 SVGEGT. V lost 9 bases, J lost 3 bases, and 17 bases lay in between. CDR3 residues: CASSPTKPHTGELFF. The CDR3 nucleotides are TGTGCCAGTAGTCCGACCAAACCTCACACCGGGGAGCTGTTTTTT.

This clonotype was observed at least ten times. CDR3 sequence (DNA): TGCGCCAGCAGCTTAAGGATGGGGTCAGGTAGCTCCTACAATGAGCAGTTCTTC. As protein: CASSLRMGSGSSYNEQFF. The chain joins TRBV5-1 to TRBJ2-1; D gene ambiguous. Trimming removed 2 bases at V and 0 bases at J, with 18 bases between. CDR1 is SGHRS, CDR2 YFSETQ, per germline. CDR3 length: 18 amino acids.

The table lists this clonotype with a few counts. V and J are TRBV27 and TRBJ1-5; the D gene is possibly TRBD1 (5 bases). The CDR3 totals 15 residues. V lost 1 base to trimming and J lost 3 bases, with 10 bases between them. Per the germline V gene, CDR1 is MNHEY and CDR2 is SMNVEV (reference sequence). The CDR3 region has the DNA TGTGCCAGCAGTTTATGGGGGGGGATCAATCAGCCCCAGCATTTT. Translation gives CASSLWGGINQPQHF.

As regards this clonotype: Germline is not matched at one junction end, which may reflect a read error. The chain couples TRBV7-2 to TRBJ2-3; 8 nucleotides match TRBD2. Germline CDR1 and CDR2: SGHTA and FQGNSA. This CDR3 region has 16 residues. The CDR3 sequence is CASSPRATSVTDRQYF. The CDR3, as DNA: TGTGCCAGCAGCCCCCGGGCGACTAGCGTCACAGATAGGCAGTATTTT.

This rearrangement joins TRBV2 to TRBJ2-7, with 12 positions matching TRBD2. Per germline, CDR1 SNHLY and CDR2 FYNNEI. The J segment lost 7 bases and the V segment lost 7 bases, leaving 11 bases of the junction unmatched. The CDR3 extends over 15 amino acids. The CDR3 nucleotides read TGTGCCAGCACCGGACTAGCGGGAATAGGGAATGAGCAGTACTTC. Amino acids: CASTGLAGIGNEQYF.

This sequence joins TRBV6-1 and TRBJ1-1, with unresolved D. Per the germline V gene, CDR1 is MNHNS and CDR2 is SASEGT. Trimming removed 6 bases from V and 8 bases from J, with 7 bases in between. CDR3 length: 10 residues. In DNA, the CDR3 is TGTGCCAGCAGACACTACGAAGCTTTCTTT. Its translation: CASRHYEAFF.